The 28 T cell receptor beta chains given below trace back to one sample, sequenced in a study of blood T cell repertoires in COVID-19. The table came from immunoSEQ multiplex PCR; TCRdb's copy has only in-frame clones and leaves some out. The repertoire holds about 240,000 clones, with around 87% as singletons. The source material was peripheral blood. The receptors were gathered from a woman aged 70-85 years with active or convalescent COVID-19.

CDR3: CASSPLRDGYTF. DNA for the CDR3: TGTGCCAGCTCACCACTACGGGATGGCTACACCTTC. This sequence joins TRBV18 and TRBJ1-2; D uncertain. This CDR3 comprises 12 residues. The V gene lost 1 base and the J gene lost 6 bases, with 6 bases spanning the gap. Germline assignment: CDR1 KGHSH and CDR2 LQKENI.

The chain employs TRBV7-9 and TRBJ2-3; TRBD2 might be the D (6 bases). Trimming stripped 5 bases from V and 4 bases from J, with 16 bases between. This CDR3 has 15 amino acids. The V gene's germline CDR1 is SEHNR and CDR2 FQNEAQ (reference sequence). CDR3 loop: CASSASGLLSDTQYF. The CDR3 DNA follows: TGTGCCAGCAGCGCGTCGGGACTGCTCTCAGATACGCAGTATTTT. Drawing the rest from reference TRBV7-9 and TRBJ2-3, the complete variable domain is DTGVSQNPRHKITKRGQNVTFRCDPISEHNRLYWYRQTLGQGPEFLTYFQNEAQLEKSRLLSDRFSAERPKGSFSTLEIQRTEQGDSAMYLCASSASGLLSDTQYFGPGTRLTVL.

This chain links TRBV28 with TRBJ2-7; 7 bases map to TRBD1. CDR1 and CDR2 (germline): MDHEN, SYDVKM. This CDR3 contains 13 residues. The J segment lost 3 bases and the V segment lost 7 bases, leaving 6 bases of the junction unmatched. CDR3: CASTLRQGYEQYF. DNA of the CDR3: TGTGCCAGCACCCTAAGACAGGGCTACGAGCAGTACTTC. Looking up the rest from reference TRBV28 and TRBJ2-7 gives the full variable domain: DVKVTQSSRYLVKRTGEKVFLECVQDMDHENMFWYRQDPGLGLRLIYFSYDVKMKEKGDIPEGYSVSREKKERFSLILESASTNQTSMYLCASTLRQGYEQYFGPGTRLTVT.

The chain carries TRBV7-9 and TRBJ2-5; TRBD2 agrees at 10 bases. V was pared by 0 bases and J by 2 bases, with 12 bases of the junction left unmatched. Per germline, CDR1 SEHNR and CDR2 FQNEAQ (reference sequence). The CDR3 is made up of 19 amino acids. The CDR3 DNA sequence: TGTGCCAGCAGCTTAGCCCAACAGACACTAGCGGGGCTTCAAGAGACCCAGTACTTC. Amino acid sequence: CASSLAQQTLAGLQETQYF.

V and J are TRBV5-1 and TRBJ1-1; D unresolved. This CDR3 is built from 14 residues. Trimming stripped 1 base from V and 5 bases from J, with 12 bases between. Germline assignment: CDR1 SGHRS and CDR2 YFSETQ. CDR3 sequence: CASSLSIGGTEAFF. The CDR3, as DNA: TGCGCCAGCAGCTTGTCAATAGGAGGAACTGAAGCTTTCTTT.

This clone was seen a handful of times. The chain joins TRBV19 to TRBJ2-1; TRBD1 matches 7 bases. The length of the CDR3 is 15 residues. Germline V CDR1 and CDR2: LNHDA, SQIVND (reference sequence). J was trimmed by 4 bases and V by 6 bases; bases with no gene match: 9. The CDR3, as DNA: TGTGCCAGTAGCACCACAGGGGCTCTGTACAATGAGCAGTTCTTC. It encodes CASSTTGALYNEQFF.

The V and J genes are TRBV11-3 and TRBJ2-7, with TRBD1 identical over 8 bases. The CDR3 totals 14 residues. V shed 5 bases and J 5 bases; nucleotides not matched to a gene: 8. Germline V CDR1 and CDR2: SGHNT, YENEEA. CDR3 sequence reads: CASSVLGQENEQYF. DNA of the CDR3: TGTGCCAGCAGCGTACTGGGACAGGAAAACGAGCAGTACTTC.

This clone was detected only a few times. This chain joins TRBV27 and TRBJ1-1, with D unresolved. V lost 0 bases and J 1 base, leaving 12 bases between the germline ends. The germline gives CDR1 MNHEY, CDR2 SMNVEV (reference sequence). This CDR3 has 16 amino acids. This chain's CDR3 is CASSLSVRPPNTEAFF. In DNA, the CDR3 is TGTGCCAGCAGTTTATCGGTCAGGCCCCCGAACACTGAAGCTTTCTTT.

The V call is TRBV5-5, the J call TRBJ2-2; TRBD1 matches at 8 bases. The V segment lost 9 bases and the J segment 4 bases; nucleotides outside the gene matches: 8. The CDR3 runs 14 residues. The V gene's germline CDR1 is SGHKS and CDR2 YYEKEE (reference sequence). This chain's CDR3 is CANQGAAGTGELFF. The CDR3 region has the DNA TGTGCCAACCAGGGGGCCGCTGGCACCGGGGAGCTGTTTTTT.

The chain is built from TRBV24-1 and TRBJ2-3; D is uncertain. Trimming took off 4 bases at V and 8 bases at J, with 9 bases between the two ends. The CDR3 length is 12 residues. Germline assignment: CDR1 KGHDR and CDR2 SFDVKD. The CDR3 loop reads CATSERERTQYF. CDR3 coding DNA: TGTGCCACCAGTGAAAGAGAACGTACGCAGTATTTT.

CDR3 nucleotide sequence: TGCGCCAGCAGCCAAGCCCATGGGCGGGGTACAGATACGCAGTATTTT. It codes for CASSQAHGRGTDTQYF. This chain joins TRBV4-1 and TRBJ2-3, with D possibly TRBD2 on 6 matching bases. CDR1 is MGHRA and CDR2 is YSYEKL in the germline V gene. The V and J ends lost 1 base and 3 bases respectively, with 14 bases between them. The CDR3 extends over 16 amino acids.

The rearrangement joins TRBV3-1 (or the pseudogene TRBV3-2) to TRBJ1-4; a possible D gene is TRBD1 (6 bases). Trimming stripped 0 bases from V and 11 bases from J, with 10 bases between. CDR3 length equals 13 residues. Germline lookup yields CDR1 LGHDT and CDR2 YNNKEL (reference sequence). In nucleotides, the CDR3 is TGTGCCAGCAGCCAAGATGCAACAGGGAAACTGTTTTTT. Protein product: CASSQDATGKLFF.

The chain has TRBV29-1 and TRBJ2-1, with 7 bases aligning to TRBD1. This CDR3 is built from 14 residues. CDR1 is SQVTM, CDR2 ANQGSEA, per germline. Losses at the gene ends were 6 bases for V and 6 bases for J; bases not matched to a gene: 11. CDR3 nucleotides: TGCAGCGTGGAGACAGGGAAGGCGGGCAATGAGCAGTTCTTC. Amino acid sequence: CSVETGKAGNEQFF.

V gene TRBV18 combines with J gene TRBJ1-1; 10 nucleotides line up with TRBD1. The CDR3 extends over 17 amino acids. Germline CDR1 KGHSH, CDR2 LQKENI. Unmatched junction bases numbered 6, after V lost 1 base and J lost 1 base. In DNA form, the CDR3 reads TGTGCCAGCTCACCACGGGACAGGGGAGTACGGAACACTGAAGCTTTCTTT. This gives the protein CASSPRDRGVRNTEAFF. Full variable domain (outside the CDR3, taken from reference TRBV18 and TRBJ1-1): NAGVMQNPRHLVRRRGQEARLRCSPMKGHSHVYWYRQLPEEGLKFMVYLQKENIIDESGMPKERFSAEFPKEGPSILRIQQVVRGDSAAYFCASSPRDRGVRNTEAFFGQGTRLTVV.

V gene TRBV18 combines with J gene TRBJ2-1; 10 bases are shared with TRBD2. The CDR3 is 16 amino acids. V shed 5 bases and J 2 bases; nucleotides not matched to a gene: 6. The germline CDR1 and CDR2 sequences are KGHSH and LQKENI. CDR3 region: CASSLTSGSTYNEQFF. CDR3 in DNA: TGTGCCAGCTCATTGACTAGCGGGTCTACCTACAATGAGCAGTTCTTC.

This chain connects TRBV12-3 or TRBV12-4 to TRBJ2-7; D remains unclear. V was cut by 6 bases and J by 5 bases, with 5 bases left in between. The CDR3 consists of 10 residues. In nucleotides, the CDR3 is TGTGCCAGCAGCCTCCACGAGCAGTACTTC. It encodes CASSLHEQYF.

This clone was picked up a small number of times. The J gene is TRBJ2-1, the V gene TRBV27; 7 nucleotides line up with TRBD1. The germline CDR1 and CDR2 sequences are MNHEY and SMNVEV (reference sequence). V shed 5 bases and J 5 bases; nucleotides not matched to a gene: 9. The CDR3 spans 15 residues. The CDR3, as DNA: TGTGCCAGCAGTCCCCCCCCTAGGGGGCACAATGAGCAGTTCTTC. Encoded protein: CASSPPPRGHNEQFF.

The V and J genes are TRBV9 and TRBJ1-1; the D is unclear. V lost 1 base, J lost 1 base, and 14 bases lay in between. CDR3 size: 16 residues. CDR1 and CDR2 (germline): SGDLS, YYNGEE. CDR3 nucleotides: TGTGCCAGCAGCGTACAGACCCCGGGTGGGAACACTGAAGCTTTCTTT. Protein product: CASSVQTPGGNTEAFF. The entire variable domain, with the rest obtained from reference TRBV9 and TRBJ1-1, is as follows: DSGVTQTPKHLITATGQRVTLRCSPRSGDLSVYWYQQSLDQGLQFLIQYYNGEERAKGNILERFSAQQFPDLHSELNLSSLELGDSALYFCASSVQTPGGNTEAFFGQGTRLTVV.

The chain joins TRBV2 to TRBJ2-1; TRBD1 is a possible D gene (6 bases). The CDR3 length is 17 residues. The V end lost 9 bases, the J end lost 0 bases, and 21 bases lay between the germline ends. Germline V CDR1 and CDR2: SNHLY, FYNNEI. For the CDR3, the DNA is TGTGCCAGAGGGCCGAGGGGTGACAGGAGCTCCTACAATGAGCAGTTCTTC. Its translation is CARGPRGDRSSYNEQFF.

This rearrangement joins TRBV23-1 to TRBJ2-3, with 9 nucleotides matching TRBD1. TRBV23-1 is known as an ORF, though its function is uncertain. CDR3 length: 17 amino acids. The ends lost 2 bases at V and 2 bases at J; junction bases unmatched: 8. CDR3 nucleotides: TGCGCCAGCAGTCAACTACCGACAGGGGGGCCCACAGATACGCAGTATTTT. Translating it yields CASSQLPTGGPTDTQYF.

The gene calls are TRBV29-1 and TRBJ2-1, with TRBD2 as a possible D gene (6 bases). Per germline, CDR1 SQVTM and CDR2 ANQGSEA. The CDR3 contains 13 residues. Trimming took 5 bases from V and 1 from J, leaving 9 bases between them. The CDR3 region is CSVREFSYNEQFF. In nucleotides, the CDR3 is TGCAGCGTTCGGGAGTTTTCCTACAATGAGCAGTTCTTC.

J is TRBJ2-7 and V is TRBV20-1, with 11 bases lining up with TRBD2. Germline values: CDR1 DFQATT, CDR2 SNEGSKA (reference sequence). The trim removed 3 bases at V and 3 bases at J, leaving 4 bases unmatched. The CDR3 totals 14 residues. The CDR3 reads CSASSGTSGYEQYF. CDR3 DNA: TGCAGTGCTAGTTCTGGGACTAGCGGCTACGAGCAGTACTTC.

This sequence joins TRBV5-4 and TRBJ2-3, with D tentatively TRBD2 (5 bases). The CDR3 runs 16 residues. Germline-derived CDR1 and CDR2 are SGHNT and YYREEE (reference sequence). V was cut by 4 bases and J by 2 bases, with 17 bases left in between. CDR3 sequence reads: CASSGGGRFSTDTQYF. CDR3 bases: TGTGCCAGCAGCGGAGGTGGGCGGTTTTCCACAGATACGCAGTATTTT.

The V call is TRBV10-3, the J call TRBJ2-7; D not resolved. CDR1 ENHRY and CDR2 SYGVKD come from the germline V gene. V gave up 4 bases and J gave up 3 bases, with 10 bases separating them. The CDR3 covers 13 residues. CDR3 in amino acids: CAISGEVGYEQYF. The CDR3 DNA is TGTGCCATCAGTGGAGAGGTCGGCTACGAGCAGTACTTC.

The V call is TRBV19, the J call TRBJ2-2, with 10 nucleotides matching TRBD1. The CDR3 runs 14 residues. V lost 7 bases and J lost 6; bases outside the gene matches: 5. Germline CDR1 reads LNHDA; CDR2 reads SQIVND (reference sequence). Here the CDR3 DNA reads TGTGCCAGTACCGGGACAGGGGAGCCCGGGGAGCTGTTTTTT. Its translation is CASTGTGEPGELFF.

This chain uses TRBV5-8 with TRBJ2-7, with D unresolved. CDR1 SGHTS and CDR2 YDEGEE come from the germline V gene. The CDR3 consists of 14 residues. V gave up 3 bases and J gave up 3 bases, with 13 bases separating them. CDR3 residues: CASSSGGLNYEQYF. DNA for the CDR3: TGTGCCAGCAGCTCGGGTGGATTGAACTACGAGCAGTACTTC.

As regards this clone: The conserved final phenylalanine or tryptophan is absent from the CDR3, which likely points to a read error. The limits of the CDR3 on the DNA are not certain, so only TCRdb's listed CDR3 is given. The chain carries TRBV21-1 and TRBJ2-7; TRBD2 is the table's D call and was not checked against the DNA. TRBV21-1 is listed as a pseudogene. The CDR3 is 8 amino acids long, termini counted. CDR3 residues: CASRREPP.

J is TRBJ2-7 and V is TRBV19, with TRBD2 as a possible D gene (6 bases). Germline lookup yields CDR1 LNHDA and CDR2 SQIVND (reference sequence). The CDR3 loop spans 14 amino acids. V dropped 3 bases and J dropped 2 bases, with 11 bases sitting between them. The CDR3 DNA is TGTGCCAGTAGTATTTCGGGACTCCCCTACGAGCAGTACTTC. It is translated as CASSISGLPYEQYF.